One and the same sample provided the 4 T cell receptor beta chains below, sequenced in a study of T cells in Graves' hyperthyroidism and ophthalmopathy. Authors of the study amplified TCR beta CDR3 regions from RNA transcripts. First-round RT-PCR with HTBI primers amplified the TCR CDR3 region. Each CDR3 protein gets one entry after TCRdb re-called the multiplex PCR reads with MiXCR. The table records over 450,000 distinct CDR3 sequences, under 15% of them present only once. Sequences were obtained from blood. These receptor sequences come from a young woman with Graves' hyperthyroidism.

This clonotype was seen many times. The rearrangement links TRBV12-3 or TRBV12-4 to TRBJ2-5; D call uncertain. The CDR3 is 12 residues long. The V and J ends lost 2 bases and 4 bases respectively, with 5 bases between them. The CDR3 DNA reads TGTGCCAGCAGTTTATGGGGAGAGACCCAGTACTTC. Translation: CASSLWGETQYF.

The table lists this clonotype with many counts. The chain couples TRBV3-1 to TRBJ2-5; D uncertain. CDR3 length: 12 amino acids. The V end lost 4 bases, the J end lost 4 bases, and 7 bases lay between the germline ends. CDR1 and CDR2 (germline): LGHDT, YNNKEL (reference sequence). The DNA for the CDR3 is TGTGCCAGCAGCCGAACCTCAGAGACCCAGTACTTC. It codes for CASSRTSETQYF.

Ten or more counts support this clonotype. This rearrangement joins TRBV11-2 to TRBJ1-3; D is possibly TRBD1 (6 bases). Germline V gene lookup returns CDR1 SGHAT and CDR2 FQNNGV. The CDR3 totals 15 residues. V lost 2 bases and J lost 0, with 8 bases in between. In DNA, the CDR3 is TGTGCCAGCAGCTTAATCAGGGGCTCTGGAAACACCATATATTTT. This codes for CASSLIRGSGNTIYF.

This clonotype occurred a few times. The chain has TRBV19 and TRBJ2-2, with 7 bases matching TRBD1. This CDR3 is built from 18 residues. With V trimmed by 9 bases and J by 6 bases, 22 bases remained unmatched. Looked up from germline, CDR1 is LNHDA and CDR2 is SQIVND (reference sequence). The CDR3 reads CARSRQGSTVPPPGELFF. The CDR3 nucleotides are TGTGCCAGATCGAGACAGGGCTCCACCGTCCCCCCCCCCGGGGAGCTGTTTTTT.